Listed below are T cell receptor beta chains from one sample, sequenced in a study of CD8 T cells in Susac syndrome. TCRdb re-called the immunoSEQ multiplex PCR reads with MiXCR, one entry per CDR3 protein. The top ten hold about 0.087% of the sample, which has some 110,000 distinct CDR3 sequences, roughly 93% seen once. Sequencing was performed on CD4+ T cells from PBMCs. Receptor source: a human donor with multiple sclerosis. Both conserved end residues are part of each CDR3. Fields, in order: V gene, clone size, D gene, J gene, CDR3 protein, CDR3 DNA. The D gene is left open where the match is weak. Clone size is shown for a subset of rows, as once, few, many or a class of expanded clone.

TRBV9,NA,NA,TRBJ1-2,CASSDFGYGYTF,TGTGCCAGCAGCGATTTTGGTTACGGCTACACCTTC
TRBV29-1,NA,NA,TRBJ1-6,CSARSYNSPLHF,TGCAGCGCTCGATCCTATAATTCACCCCTCCACTTT
TRBV3-1,NA,NA,TRBJ1-5,CASSQDGGEGNQPQHF,TGTGCCAGCAGCCAAGACGGGGGGGAGGGCAATCAGCCCCAGCATTTT
TRBV7-2,NA,NA,TRBJ1-1,CASSLDGGTAFF,TGTGCCAGCAGCTTAGACGGCGGGACCGCTTTCTTT
TRBV6-4,NA,NA,TRBJ1-6,CASSDLHYPNSPLHF,TGTGCCAGCAGTGACTTGCATTACCCTAATTCACCCCTCCACTTT
TRBV5-1,NA,NA,TRBJ2-1,CASSLAQTSSYNEQFF,TGCGCCAGCAGCTTGGCCCAGACCAGCTCCTACAATGAGCAGTTCTTC
TRBV12-3/TRBV12-4,NA,TRBD2,TRBJ2-1,CASSLAGGTYNEQFF,TGTGCCAGCAGCTTAGCGGGGGGTACCTACAATGAGCAGTTCTTC
TRBV27,NA,NA,TRBJ1-2,CASSLRALGNYGYTF,TGTGCCAGCAGCCTCCGGGCCCTGGGGAACTATGGCTACACCTTC
TRBV28,NA,TRBD2,TRBJ2-1,CASTLGRGGRNEQFF,TGTGCCAGCACCCTAGGGCGGGGGGGTCGCAATGAGCAGTTCTTC
TRBV7-9,NA,NA,TRBJ2-7,CASSLAGDSSYEQYF,TGTGCCAGCAGCTTAGCAGGGGATAGCTCCTACGAGCAGTACTTC
TRBV27,NA,TRBD1,TRBJ2-7,CASRRTGNYEQYF,TGTGCCAGCAGGAGGACAGGGAACTACGAGCAGTACTTC
TRBV7-3,NA,NA,TRBJ2-3,CASSLQGSADTQYF,TGTGCCAGCAGCTTACAGGGTTCGGCAGATACGCAGTATTTT
TRBV6-2/TRBV6-3,NA,NA,TRBJ2-7,CASIKDTSYEQYF,TGTGCCAGCATCAAGGACACCTCCTACGAGCAGTACTTC
TRBV20-1,NA,TRBD1,TRBJ1-5,CSARRTGNNQPQHF,TGCAGTGCTAGGAGGACAGGGAATAACCAGCCCCAGCATTTT
TRBV2,NA,NA,TRBJ1-1,CASSDQGNTEAFF,TGTGCCAGCAGTGATCAGGGGAACACTGAAGCTTTCTTT
TRBV15,NA,NA,TRBJ1-1,CATSRGGTTNTEAFF,TGTGCCACCAGCAGAGGCGGGACGACGAACACTGAAGCTTTCTTT
TRBV24-1,NA,TRBD1,TRBJ2-4,CATSDGDRGGNIQYF,TGTGCCACCAGTGATGGGGACAGGGGAGGAAACATTCAGTACTTC
TRBV7-9,NA,NA,TRBJ2-4,CASGQSVKNIQYF,TGTGCCAGCGGGCAGTCAGTCAAAAACATTCAGTACTTC
TRBV20-1,once,NA,TRBJ1-1,CSVINVDTEAFF,TGCAGTGTTATAAATGTGGACACTGAAGCTTTCTTT
TRBV7-2,NA,NA,TRBJ1-2,CASSQTLASYTF,TGTGCCAGCAGCCAAACGCTCGCGAGCTACACCTTC
TRBV6-2/TRBV6-3,NA,NA,TRBJ1-4,CASRPPGATNEKLFF,TGTGCCAGCAGACCCCCGGGGGCAACTAATGAAAAACTGTTTTTT
TRBV19,NA,NA,TRBJ2-7,CASSPRAGNSYEQYF,TGTGCCAGTAGTCCCAGGGCAGGCAACTCCTACGAGCAGTACTTC
TRBV7-8,NA,NA,TRBJ2-7,CASSRRGFGEQYF,TGTGCCAGCAGCCGCCGGGGTTTCGGCGAGCAGTACTTC
TRBV7-9,once,TRBD1,TRBJ1-2,CASSPQPGQSHGYTF,TGTGCCAGCAGCCCTCAGCCGGGACAGTCCCATGGCTACACCTTC
TRBV30,once,NA,TRBJ1-2,CARAKGGGGYTF,TGTGCCCGCGCAAAGGGGGGAGGGGGCTACACCTTC
TRBV7-2,NA,NA,TRBJ1-5,CASSSRGGRNQPQHF,TGTGCCAGCAGCTCAAGGGGGGGGCGCAATCAGCCCCAGCATTTT
TRBV7-9,NA,NA,TRBJ1-1,CASSLQPEAFF,TGTGCCAGCAGCTTACAGCCTGAAGCTTTCTTT
TRBV7-2,NA,NA,TRBJ2-5,CASSSRLELETQYF,TGTGCCAGCAGCTCCCGACTAGAATTGGAGACCCAGTACTTC
TRBV28,once,NA,TRBJ2-5,CASSPRKETQYF,TGTGCCAGCAGTCCTAGGAAAGAGACCCAGTACTTC
TRBV12-3/TRBV12-4,NA,NA,TRBJ1-2,CASTLAGGGYTF,TGTGCCAGCACCTTGGCCGGGGGCGGCTACACCTTC
TRBV20-1,NA,NA,TRBJ1-2,CSAPSGGYGYTF,TGCAGTGCTCCCTCGGGTGGCTATGGCTACACCTTC
TRBV30,NA,NA,TRBJ2-2,CARMGGQKNTGELFF,TGTGCCCGTATGGGGGGGCAGAAGAACACCGGGGAGCTGTTTTTT
TRBV5-1,NA,NA,TRBJ2-7,CASSFGGPSCEQYF,TGCGCCAGCAGCTTTGGAGGGCCGTCCTGCGAGCAGTACTTC
TRBV11-3,NA,NA,TRBJ2-3,CASSPRRGLKDTQYF,TGTGCCAGCAGCCCTAGGAGGGGGCTTAAAGATACGCAGTATTTT
TRBV30,NA,NA,TRBJ1-4,CAWSPGGDGNEKLFF,TGTGCCTGGAGTCCGGGAGGGGACGGGAATGAAAAACTGTTTTTT
TRBV6-5,NA,NA,TRBJ2-1,CASSTIARGDNEQFF,TGTGCCAGCAGCACAATTGCCAGGGGGGACAATGAGCAGTTCTTC
TRBV20-1,NA,NA,TRBJ1-5,CSAADGQPQHF,TGCAGTGCTGCGGACGGTCAGCCCCAGCATTTT
TRBV6-5,NA,NA,TRBJ1-2,CASSNPSGTKYGYTF,TGTGCCAGCAGTAACCCCTCCGGGACCAAGTATGGCTACACCTTC
TRBV6-5,NA,NA,TRBJ1-2,CASSVTGSNYGYTF,TGTGCCAGCAGTGTCACAGGGTCCAACTATGGCTACACCTTC
TRBV27,NA,TRBD1,TRBJ1-2,CASRSFGQGRVGYTF,TGTGCCAGCAGGAGCTTCGGACAGGGCAGAGTTGGCTACACCTTC
TRBV12-3/TRBV12-4,once,NA,TRBJ1-3,CASSLGGRRAGNTIYF,TGTGCCAGCAGTTTAGGGGGGCGGCGAGCTGGAAACACCATATATTTT
TRBV6-5,NA,NA,TRBJ1-2,CASSSVRGYGYTF,TGTGCCAGCAGTAGCGTTAGGGGCTATGGCTACACCTTC
TRBV5-1,NA,NA,TRBJ1-4,CASSLGPSATNEKLFF,TGCGCCAGCAGCTTGGGGCCCTCGGCCACTAATGAAAAACTGTTTTTT
TRBV20-1,NA,NA,TRBJ1-1,CSANQRVRFRGVNTEAFF,TGCAGTGCTAACCAAAGGGTTCGCTTCCGAGGGGTTAACACTGAAGCTTTCTTT
TRBV18,NA,NA,TRBJ1-2,CASSPWEGEGYTF,TGTGCCAGCTCACCATGGGAAGGGGAAGGCTACACCTTC
TRBV5-1,NA,TRBD2,TRBJ2-1,CASSFGGGFNEQFF,TGCGCCAGCAGCTTCGGCGGGGGGTTCAATGAGCAGTTCTTC
TRBV12-5,NA,NA,TRBJ2-7,CASARGPPGNEQYF,TGTGCTAGTGCCCGGGGACCCCCTGGGAACGAGCAGTACTTC
TRBV24-1,once,NA,TRBJ1-2,CATSGGSVRLCGYTF,TGTGCCACCAGTGGTGGCAGCGTTCGTCTATGTGGCTACACCTTC
TRBV6-2/TRBV6-3,NA,NA,TRBJ2-7,CASSLRWEQYF,TGTGCCAGCAGTTTACGTTGGGAGCAGTACTTC
TRBV9,NA,NA,TRBJ1-1,CASSVTGTEEAFF,TGTGCCAGCAGCGTCACTGGTACGGAAGAAGCTTTCTTT
TRBV6-1,NA,NA,TRBJ1-6,CATFNMTGTWNSPLHF,TGTGCCACTTTCAACATGACGGGGACATGGAATTCACCCCTCCACTTT
TRBV5-6,once,TRBD1,TRBJ2-7,CASGTGSHEQYF,TGTGCCAGCGGGACAGGGTCCCACGAGCAGTACTTC
TRBV30,NA,TRBD2,TRBJ2-5,CAWSPIPRGGEIQETQYF,TGTGCCTGGAGTCCTATACCCCGCGGGGGGGAAATACAAGAGACCCAGTACTTC
TRBV7-9,NA,NA,TRBJ2-3,CASSLGGFRSRATDTQYF,TGTGCCAGCAGCTTAGGAGGTTTTCGCTCCAGGGCGACAGATACGCAGTATTTT
TRBV7-3,NA,NA,TRBJ2-3,CASSLRGGTQYF,TGTGCCAGCAGCTTAAGAGGTGGTACGCAGTATTTT
TRBV28,NA,NA,TRBJ1-4,CASRLAGTNEKLFF,TGTGCCAGCCGGCTGGCAGGGACCAATGAAAAACTGTTTTTT
TRBV7-2,NA,NA,TRBJ2-5,CASSYGGQETQYF,TGTGCCAGCAGCTACGGGGGCCAAGAGACCCAGTACTTC
TRBV6-6,NA,NA,TRBJ1-1,CASRNTRGDTEAFF,TGTGCCAGCAGAAACACCCGCGGGGACACTGAAGCTTTCTTT